These 23 T cell receptor beta chains share one sample of origin, sequenced in a study of CD8+ T cells in alopecia areata. As the sequencing template, cDNA was produced by extracting RNA and reverse transcribing it. Clones were read by immunoSEQ multiplex PCR, and TCRdb kept only the in-frame ones, dropping some. The sample holds a few hundred thousand clones, roughly two fifths seen once. Sample treatment: oral pan-JAK inhibitor, 5-10 mg twice daily. Sequenced material: CD4+ T cells sorted from blood, taken at roughly week 30, from a patient treated with tofacitinib. These receptors were collected from a human donor with alopecia areata.

V usage is TRBV30 and J usage is TRBJ1-1; D remains unclear. The germline V gene encodes CDR1 GTSNPN and CDR2 SVGIG (reference sequence). The V and J ends lost 3 bases and 5 bases respectively, with 13 bases between them. CDR3 length equals 13 residues. The CDR3 DNA sequence: TGTGCCTGGAGCCCTAGCGGAGGTACTGAAGCTTTCTTT. Encoded protein: CAWSPSGGTEAFF.

This chain connects TRBV10-3 to TRBJ2-2; D perhaps matches TRBD2 (6 bases). Germline V lookup: CDR1 ENHRY, CDR2 SYGVKD. The CDR3 extends over 14 amino acids. V lost 10 bases, J lost 0 bases, and 12 bases lay in between. The CDR3 region has the DNA TGTGCCACATGGGACTTTGCGAACACCGGGGAGCTGTTTTTT. Residues: CATWDFANTGELFF.

The rearrangement uses TRBV7-9 and TRBJ2-1, with TRBD2 as a possible D gene (5 bases). The ends were cut back, 1 base at V and 3 bases at J, with 10 bases in the middle. The CDR3 has 15 residues. CDR1 and CDR2 from the germline V gene are SEHNR and FQNEAQ (reference sequence). The CDR3 sequence is CASSLGASSYNEQFF. CDR3 sequence (DNA): TGTGCCAGCAGCTTAGGGGCTAGCAGCTACAATGAGCAGTTCTTC.

The gene calls are TRBV7-8 and TRBJ2-7; D may be TRBD1 or TRBD2 (6 bases each). V was shortened by 2 bases and J by 7 bases, with 12 bases between the two germline ends. Germline V gives CDR1 SGHVS, CDR2 FQNEAQ. The CDR3 is 13 residues long. Written as DNA, the CDR3 is TGTGCCAGCAGCTTATTAGGGGGGTCTGAGCAGTACTTC. Translating gives CASSLLGGSEQYF.

This clone was counted between two and nine times. This sequence joins TRBV30 and TRBJ1-6, with 7 bases that match TRBD1. This CDR3 contains 15 residues. Germline-derived CDR1 and CDR2 are GTSNPN and SVGIG (reference sequence). V shed 1 base and J 8 bases; nucleotides not matched to a gene: 8. CDR3: CAWSENQGGYSPLHF. In DNA, the CDR3 is TGTGCCTGGAGTGAAAATCAGGGGGGGTATTCACCCCTCCACTTT.

The chain combines TRBV5-4 with TRBJ2-7; 13 nucleotides agree with TRBD2. CDR3 length: 14 amino acids. V gave up 3 bases and J gave up 6 bases; unmatched junction bases: 3. Germline V gene sequence: CDR1 SGHNT, CDR2 YYREEE (reference sequence). The CDR3 DNA reads as TGTGCCAGCAGCTCCTGGACTAGCGGGAGCGAGCAGTACTTC. This encodes CASSSWTSGSEQYF.

The rearrangement uses TRBV25-1 and TRBJ1-4; no definite D call. Between the trimmed V and J ends, which lost 4 bases and 0 bases, there was a span of 9 bases. This CDR3 contains 15 residues. Germline V gene sequence: CDR1 MGHDK, CDR2 SYGVNS. CDR3 sequence reads: CASSAHTTTNEKLFF. CDR3 nucleotides: TGTGCCAGCAGTGCCCACACTACAACTAATGAAAAACTGTTTTTT.

V usage is TRBV7-9 and J usage is TRBJ2-7; 11 bases are shared with TRBD1. The germline CDR1 and CDR2 sequences are SEHNR and FQNEAQ (reference sequence). V shed 6 bases, J shed 7 bases, and the junction held 8 bases outside the gene matches. This CDR3 is built from 14 residues. The CDR3 DNA sequence: TGTGCCAGCAGAACAGGACAGGGGGCGAGGGAGCAGTACTTC. It yields the protein CASRTGQGAREQYF.

This clone appeared a few times. This chain connects TRBV29-1 to TRBJ2-7, with D tentatively TRBD1 or TRBD2 (6 bases each). Between the trimmed V and J ends, which lost 5 bases and 0 bases, there was a span of 14 bases. The CDR3 length is 14 residues. Germline V CDR1 and CDR2: SQVTM, ANQGSEA. CDR3 sequence reads: CSVTSQGGSYEQYF. CDR3 DNA sequence: TGCAGCGTTACCTCACAGGGAGGCTCCTACGAGCAGTACTTC.

The sample holds a few counts of this clone. The genes are TRBV6-6 and TRBJ2-3; D not resolved. Trimming left V 2 bases short and J 4 bases short, with 13 bases between. The CDR3 extends over 15 amino acids. The germline gives CDR1 MNHNY, CDR2 SVGAGI (reference sequence). CDR3 bases: TGTGCCAGCAGTTACCGGGCAGACCTAGCAGATACGCAGTATTTT. Translation: CASSYRADLADTQYF.

The rearrangement links TRBV6-5 to TRBJ2-3; D gene ambiguous. The germline V gene encodes CDR1 MNHEY and CDR2 SVGAGI. The CDR3 contains 13 residues. V gave up 11 bases and J gave up 1 base, with 13 bases separating them. As DNA, the CDR3 is TGTGCCCCCGAAGGAGCAGGCACAGATACGCAGTATTTT. Encoded protein: CAPEGAGTDTQYF.

This clone appeared a few times. The chain employs TRBV5-4 and TRBJ2-1, with a tentative D call TRBD2 (6 bases). The CDR3 has 13 amino acids. Germline lookup yields CDR1 SGHNT and CDR2 YYREEE (reference sequence). Trimming took 8 bases from V and 5 from J, leaving 14 bases between them. CDR3 in amino acids: CASTGRGNNEQFF. The CDR3, as DNA: TGTGCCAGTACGGGGCGGGGTAACAATGAGCAGTTCTTC.

This rearrangement joins TRBV25-1 to TRBJ1-1; no clear D gene. Germline CDR1 MGHDK, CDR2 SYGVNS. Trimming took 1 base from V and 2 from J, leaving 11 bases between them. CDR3 length: 15 residues. DNA of the CDR3: TGTGCCAGCAGTGAATCAGCGCCCCGAAACACTGAAGCTTTCTTT. It yields the protein CASSESAPRNTEAFF.

The rearrangement joins TRBV18 to TRBJ1-6; perhaps TRBD1 as D (5 bases). Deletions cut 6 bases from V and 11 bases from J, with 14 bases between. The germline V gene has CDR1 KGHSH and CDR2 LQKENI. The CDR3 extends over 13 amino acids. The DNA for the CDR3 is TGTGCCAGCTCCCCGGGGGATTTGGCACCCCTCCACTTT. It is translated as CASSPGDLAPLHF.

This clone occurred a few times. The V gene is TRBV20-1, the J gene TRBJ2-1; possibly TRBD2 for D (6 bases). CDR1 DFQATT and CDR2 SNEGSKA come from the germline V gene (reference sequence). Between the trimmed V and J ends, which lost 6 bases and 14 bases, there was a span of 17 bases. This CDR3 has 11 residues. CDR3 residues: CSARISGSKFF. The CDR3 DNA reads TGCAGTGCGCGGATATCCGGGAGTAAGTTCTTC.

The chain is built from TRBV7-2 and TRBJ1-2; 7 bases line up with TRBD1. This CDR3 has 14 amino acids. Germline loops: CDR1 SGHTA, CDR2 FQGNSA. Losses at the gene ends were 4 bases for V and 5 bases for J; bases not matched to a gene: 7. The CDR3 nucleotides are TGTGCCAGCAGCTCTGGACAGGCCAAATATGGCTACACCTTC. Its translation: CASSSGQAKYGYTF.

The chain recombines TRBV2 with TRBJ2-1; 10 positions match TRBD1. The CDR3 totals 14 residues. CDR1 is SNHLY and CDR2 is FYNNEI in the germline V gene. J was trimmed by 8 bases and V by 6 bases; bases with no gene match: 7. The CDR3 is CASRGTGVVDEQFF. The CDR3 bases are TGTGCCAGCAGGGGGACAGGGGTTGTGGATGAGCAGTTCTTC.

The chain has TRBV6-1 and TRBJ2-5; 9 bases match TRBD1. J was trimmed by 7 bases and V by 7 bases; bases with no gene match: 13. The CDR3 runs 15 residues. Germline loops: CDR1 MNHNS, CDR2 SASEGT. The CDR3 nucleotides are TGTGCCAGCATCCCCCCGGGACAGGGCTCGGGGACCCAGTACTTC. This codes for CASIPPGQGSGTQYF.

This chain connects TRBV29-1 to TRBJ2-3; TRBD2 is a possible D gene (5 bases). V lost 4 bases and J lost 8, with 7 bases in between. Germline CDR1 and CDR2: SQVTM and ANQGSEA. The CDR3 has 10 amino acids. The CDR3 loop is CSVVGVTQYF. The CDR3 DNA reads as TGCAGCGTTGTGGGAGTTACGCAGTATTTT.

The V and J genes are TRBV9 and TRBJ2-1, with D hard to call. Germline CDR1 and CDR2: SGDLS and YYNGEE. There are 13 residues in the CDR3. V was trimmed by 0 bases and J by 6 bases, leaving 7 bases between them. CDR3 bases: TGTGCCAGCAGCGTAGGTCAAGGCAATGAGCAGTTCTTC. Translating gives CASSVGQGNEQFF.

This rearrangement joins TRBV6-5 to TRBJ2-3, with D possibly TRBD2 on 5 matching bases. CDR1 is MNHEY, CDR2 SVGAGI, per germline. Trimming shortened V by 0 bases and J by 5 bases, and 12 bases separated the two germline ends. The length of the CDR3 is 15 residues. CDR3 residues: CASSYSIFGKDTQYF. Here the CDR3 DNA reads TGTGCCAGCAGTTACTCGATTTTCGGGAAAGATACGCAGTATTTT.

This clone was seen only a few times. This chain links TRBV5-4 with TRBJ1-2; 9 nucleotides align to TRBD1. After removal of 4 bases from V and 4 bases from J, the junction contained 11 bases not matched to a gene. This CDR3 is built from 16 residues. The V gene's germline CDR1 is SGHNT and CDR2 YYREEE (reference sequence). The DNA of the CDR3 is TGTGCCAGCAGCGGGTCCGGGACAGGGTTTCGCTATGGCTACACCTTC. Its protein is CASSGSGTGFRYGYTF. Filled out from reference TRBV5-4 and TRBJ1-2, the complete variable domain reads ETGVTQSPTHLIKTRGQQVTLRCSSQSGHNTVSWYQQALGQGPQFIFQYYREEENGRGNFPPRFSGLQFPNYSSELNVNALELDDSALYLCASSGSGTGFRYGYTFGSGTRLTVV.

This clone appeared a few times. The chain uses TRBV29-1 and TRBJ2-1, with a weak D call TRBD1 (5 bases). The CDR3 covers 14 residues. CDR1 SQVTM and CDR2 ANQGSEA come from the germline V gene. Trimming pared 6 bases from V and 8 bases from J, leaving 20 bases between. DNA for the CDR3: TGCAGCGTCCTCCCTCTCCTCCAGGGATATGAGCAGTTCTTC. This sequence encodes CSVLPLLQGYEQFF.